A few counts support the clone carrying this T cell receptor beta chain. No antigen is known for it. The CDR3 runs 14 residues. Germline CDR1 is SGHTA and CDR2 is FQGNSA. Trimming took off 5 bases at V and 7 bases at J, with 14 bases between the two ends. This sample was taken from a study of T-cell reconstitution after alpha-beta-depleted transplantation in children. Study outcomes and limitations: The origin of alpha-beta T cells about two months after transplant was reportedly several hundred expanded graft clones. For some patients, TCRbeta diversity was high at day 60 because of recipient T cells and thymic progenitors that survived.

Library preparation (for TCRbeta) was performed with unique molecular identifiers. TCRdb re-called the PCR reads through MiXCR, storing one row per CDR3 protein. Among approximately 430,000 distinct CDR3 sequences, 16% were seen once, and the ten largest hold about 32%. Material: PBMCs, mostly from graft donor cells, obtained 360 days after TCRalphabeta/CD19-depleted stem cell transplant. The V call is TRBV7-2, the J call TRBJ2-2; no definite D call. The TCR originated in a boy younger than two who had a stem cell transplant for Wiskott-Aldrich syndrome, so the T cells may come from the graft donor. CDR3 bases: TGTGCCAGCAGCCCGGGTTTCCTCCTCGGGGAGCTGTTTTTT. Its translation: CASSPGFLLGELFF.